Each of the 21 T cell receptor beta chains below was sequenced from the same sample in a study of blood T cell repertoires in COVID-19. The data were produced by immunoSEQ multiplex PCR, yet TCRdb's version contains in-frame clones alone and is incomplete. This sample carries 350,000 to 450,000 clones, roughly 85% of them seen once, and the ten largest clones take roughly 3.7%. The material sequenced was peripheral blood. The receptors were sampled from a woman aged 18-29 years with acute or convalescent COVID-19.

Details on this clone: Other DNA sequences within the sample encode an identical CDR3. The rearrangement uses TRBV9 and TRBJ1-2, with 7 bases lining up with TRBD1. V gave up 0 bases and J gave up 2 bases; unmatched junction bases: 4. The germline V gene encodes CDR1 SGDLS and CDR2 YYNGEE. The CDR3 runs 15 residues. The CDR3, as DNA: TGTGCCAGCAGCGTAGCAGGGACAGCCAACTATGGCTACACCTTC. This gives the protein CASSVAGTANYGYTF. Complete variable domain (other parts from reference TRBV9 and TRBJ1-2): DSGVTQTPKHLITATGQRVTLRCSPRSGDLSVYWYQQSLDQGLQFLIQYYNGEERAKGNILERFSAQQFPDLHSELNLSSLELGDSALYFCASSVAGTANYGYTFGSGTRLTVV.

In this sample, this clone turned up once. The V call is TRBV3-1 (or the pseudogene TRBV3-2), the J call TRBJ1-1; D is unclear. Trimming cost V 6 bases and J 4 bases, with 12 bases left between them. Germline V lookup: CDR1 LGHDT, CDR2 YNNKEL (reference sequence). The length of the CDR3 is 13 residues. For the CDR3, the DNA is TGTGCCAGCAGTATCCTCAGAGGCACTGAAGCTTTCTTT. This codes for CASSILRGTEAFF.

The chain recombines TRBV9 with TRBJ1-5; D uncertain. Germline values: CDR1 SGDLS, CDR2 YYNGEE. Trimming took 3 bases from V and 6 from J, leaving 10 bases between them. CDR3 length: 13 residues. The DNA of the CDR3 is TGTGCCAGCAGCGAACACCCAGGTCAGCCCCAGCATTTT. The encoded protein is CASSEHPGQPQHF.

CDR3 DNA: TGCAGCGTTCTCCCGGGACAGGGACCAGAAGAGACCCAGTACTTC. This sequence encodes CSVLPGQGPEETQYF. This chain links TRBV29-1 with TRBJ2-5, with 9 bases that match TRBD1. Germline CDR1 is SQVTM and CDR2 is ANQGSEA. The CDR3 contains 15 residues. The ends lost 5 bases at V and 3 bases at J; junction bases unmatched: 10. The full variable domain, rest sourced from reference TRBV29-1 and TRBJ2-5, is SAVISQKPSRDICQRGTSLTIQCQVDSQVTMMFWYRQQPGQSLTLIATANQGSEATYESGFVIDKFPISRPNLTFSTLTVSNMSPEDSSIYLCSVLPGQGPEETQYFGPGTRLLVL.

The chain has TRBV5-5 and TRBJ2-2; TRBD1 matches 9 bases. The CDR3 extends over 15 amino acids. Germline V gene data show CDR1 as SGHKS and CDR2 as YYEKEE (reference sequence). V was pared by 2 bases and J by 5 bases, with 4 bases of the junction left unmatched. DNA for the CDR3: TGTGCCAGCAGCTTCCGGGACAGGGTTACCGGGGAGCTGTTTTTT. This translates into CASSFRDRVTGELFF. The complete variable domain, with remaining parts taken from reference TRBV5-5 and TRBJ2-2, reads DAGVTQSPTHLIKTRGQQVTLRCSPISGHKSVSWYQQVLGQGPQFIFQYYEKEERGRGNFPDRFSARQFPNYSSELNVNALLLGDSALYLCASSFRDRVTGELFFGEGSRLTVL.

The V call is TRBV10-3, the J call TRBJ2-5; weak D call: TRBD1 (6 bases). This CDR3 spans 13 amino acids. The germline V gene encodes CDR1 ENHRY and CDR2 SYGVKD. Trimming removed 6 bases from V and 5 bases from J, with 13 bases in between. The CDR3 reads CAISVQGRETQYF. For the CDR3, the DNA is TGTGCCATCAGCGTACAGGGACGGGAGACCCAGTACTTC.

This rearrangement joins TRBV5-1 to TRBJ2-2; possible D gene TRBD1, 5 bases. Trimming pared 5 bases from V and 5 bases from J, leaving 22 bases between. The CDR3 consists of 17 residues. The germline V gene encodes CDR1 SGHRS and CDR2 YFSETQ. CDR3 sequence (DNA): TGCGCCAGCAGTCTTATAACAGGTCCTGTTAGGACCGGGGAGCTGTTTTTT. Translating it yields CASSLITGPVRTGELFF.

This rearrangement joins TRBV15 to TRBJ2-1; TRBD1 is a possible D gene (5 bases). With 3 bases removed from V and 7 bases from J, the gap between germline ends came to 10 bases. CDR3 length: 13 residues. Germline V gene data show CDR1 as LNHNV and CDR2 as YYDKDF (reference sequence). CDR3 loop: CATSRDQGNEQFF. The CDR3 DNA sequence: TGTGCCACCAGCAGGGACCAGGGTAATGAGCAGTTCTTC.

The chain joins TRBV19 to TRBJ1-4, with 9 positions matching TRBD1. CDR1 and CDR2 (germline): LNHDA, SQIVND (reference sequence). The CDR3 totals 12 residues. The CDR3 DNA sequence: TGTGCAGTGGGGACAGGGTTAGAAAAACTGTTTTTT. Its protein product is CAVGTGLEKLFF.

The rearrangement links TRBV5-4 to TRBJ1-6; tentatively, D is TRBD1 (5 bases). The CDR3 is made up of 15 amino acids. Germline V CDR1 and CDR2: SGHNT, YYREEE (reference sequence). V lost 1 base, J lost 7 bases, and 12 bases lay in between. Here the CDR3 DNA reads TGTGCCAGCAGCTTGTCATCAGGGAGGAATTCACCCCTCCACTTT. Protein product: CASSLSSGRNSPLHF. Full variable domain (outside the CDR3, taken from reference TRBV5-4 and TRBJ1-6): ETGVTQSPTHLIKTRGQQVTLRCSSQSGHNTVSWYQQALGQGPQFIFQYYREEENGRGNFPPRFSGLQFPNYSSELNVNALELDDSALYLCASSLSSGRNSPLHFGNGTRLTVT.

V gene TRBV28 combines with J gene TRBJ1-1; TRBD1 matches at 8 bases. The CDR3 length is 13 residues. Germline CDR1 is MDHEN and CDR2 is SYDVKM. The junction had 10 bases not matched to a gene; V was cut back by 5 bases and J by 11 bases. As DNA, the CDR3 is TGTGCCAGCAGTCGACCAGGGGGCGCCCGGGCTTTCTTT. Amino acids: CASSRPGGARAFF.

This chain connects TRBV7-9 to TRBJ2-3; TRBD1 aligns across 7 bases. The trim removed 5 bases at V and 0 bases at J, leaving 8 bases unmatched. Germline V CDR1 and CDR2: SEHNR, FQNEAQ (reference sequence). CDR3 length: 16 amino acids. The CDR3 nucleotides read TGTGCCAGCAGCCAGAAACAGGGGATAAGCACAGATACGCAGTATTTT. Translation: CASSQKQGISTDTQYF.

The sample holds a few counts of this clone. The CDR3 reads CASHSTGGVYGYTF. CDR3 nucleotides: TGTGCCAGCCATAGCACAGGGGGCGTCTATGGCTACACCTTC. The V and J genes are TRBV2 and TRBJ1-2, with 9 bases identical to TRBD1. V lost 8 bases and J lost 4; bases outside the gene matches: 8. CDR3 length: 14 amino acids. Germline V CDR1 and CDR2: SNHLY, FYNNEI.

This clone appeared a single time. The chain recombines TRBV10-2 with TRBJ1-2; the D gene is possibly TRBD1 (5 bases). Germline V gene sequence: CDR1 WSHSY, CDR2 SAAADI. The germline V and J ends were trimmed by 1 base and 2 bases, with 5 bases remaining between them. The CDR3 is 13 residues long. CDR3 bases: TGCGCCAGCAGTGAGTGGGGCAACTATGGCTACACCTTC. This sequence encodes CASSEWGNYGYTF.

The chain uses TRBV5-1 and TRBJ2-5; 13 bases fit TRBD2. The ends lost 4 bases at V and 1 base at J; junction bases unmatched: 7. CDR3 length: 17 residues. Germline V gives CDR1 SGHRS, CDR2 YFSETQ. The CDR3: CASSMGLAGPPQETQYF. The CDR3 DNA reads as TGCGCCAGCAGCATGGGACTAGCGGGGCCACCCCAAGAGACCCAGTACTTC.

This chain uses TRBV19 with TRBJ2-2, with TRBD1 as a possible D gene (5 bases). Trimming pared 0 bases from V and 6 bases from J, leaving 8 bases between. The germline V gene has CDR1 LNHDA and CDR2 SQIVND (reference sequence). The CDR3 consists of 14 residues. This CDR3 is CASSIEQVPGELFF. The CDR3 DNA follows: TGTGCCAGTAGTATAGAACAGGTTCCCGGGGAGCTGTTTTTT. Full variable domain (missing parts from reference TRBV19 and TRBJ2-2): DGGITQSPKYLFRKEGQNVTLSCEQNLNHDAMYWYRQDPGQGLRLIYYSQIVNDFQKGDIAEGYSVSREKKESFPLTVTSAQKNPTAFYLCASSIEQVPGELFFGEGSRLTVL.

A word on this clone: An end of the junction differs from the germline gene, which may be a read error. The chain uses TRBV5-1 and TRBJ1-1; D gene unclear. CDR1 and CDR2 from the germline V gene are SGHRS and YFSETQ. This CDR3 spans 14 amino acids. CDR3 in DNA: TGCGCCAGCAGTTTGGGTTTGGCGAACACTGAAGCTTTCTTT. This sequence encodes CASSLGLANTEAFF.

V usage is TRBV7-9 and J usage is TRBJ2-5; 7 nucleotides align to TRBD1. Germline loops: CDR1 SEHNR, CDR2 FQNEAQ (reference sequence). J was trimmed by 3 bases and V by 5 bases; bases with no gene match: 9. The CDR3 sequence is 15 residues long. In DNA, the CDR3 is TGTGCCAGCAGCCCCCCACAGGGGTTGGAAGAGACCCAGTACTTC. Translation: CASSPPQGLEETQYF.

This clone was seen only a few times. V gene TRBV28 combines with J gene TRBJ1-1, with a tentative D call TRBD1 (5 bases). Looked up from germline, CDR1 is MDHEN and CDR2 is SYDVKM. V was shortened by 8 bases and J by 6 bases, with 19 bases between the two germline ends. This CDR3 spans 14 amino acids. CDR3 region: CASDSGGVFAEAFF. The CDR3 coding sequence is TGTGCCAGCGATTCCGGGGGGGTTTTCGCTGAAGCTTTCTTT. The variable domain in full, with the rest retrieved from reference TRBV28 and TRBJ1-1, is DVKVTQSSRYLVKRTGEKVFLECVQDMDHENMFWYRQDPGLGLRLIYFSYDVKMKEKGDIPEGYSVSREKKERFSLILESASTNQTSMYLCASDSGGVFAEAFFGQGTRLTVV.

CDR3 amino acids: CASSGADNSGNTIYF. The CDR3 coding sequence is TGTGCCAGCAGCGGCGCGGACAACTCTGGAAACACCATATATTTT. This sequence joins TRBV9 and TRBJ1-3, with D perhaps TRBD1 (5 bases). V was cut by 3 bases and J by 0 bases, with 10 bases left in between. This CDR3 has 15 amino acids. Germline V gene sequence: CDR1 SGDLS, CDR2 YYNGEE.

This clone showed up just a few times. This chain links TRBV21-1 with TRBJ2-7; no DNA check was done on the table's D call, TRBD1. TRBV21-1 is classified as a pseudogene. The CDR3 consists of 14 residues. The CDR3 DNA is TGTGCCAGCAGCCCAACAGGGGACCCTCACGAGCAGTACTTC. Translated: CASSPTGDPHEQYF.